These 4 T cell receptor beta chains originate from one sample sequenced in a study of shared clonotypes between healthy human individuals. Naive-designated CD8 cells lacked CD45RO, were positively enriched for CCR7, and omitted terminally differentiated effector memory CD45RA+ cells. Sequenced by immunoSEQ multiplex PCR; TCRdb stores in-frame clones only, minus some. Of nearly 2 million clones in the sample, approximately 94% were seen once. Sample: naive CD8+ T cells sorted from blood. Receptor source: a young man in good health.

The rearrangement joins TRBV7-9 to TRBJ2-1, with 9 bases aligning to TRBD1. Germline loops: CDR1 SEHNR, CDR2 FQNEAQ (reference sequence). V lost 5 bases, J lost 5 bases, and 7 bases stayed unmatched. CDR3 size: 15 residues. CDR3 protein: CASSQADRGNNEQFF. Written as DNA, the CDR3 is TGTGCCAGCAGCCAAGCGGACAGGGGAAACAATGAGCAGTTCTTC.

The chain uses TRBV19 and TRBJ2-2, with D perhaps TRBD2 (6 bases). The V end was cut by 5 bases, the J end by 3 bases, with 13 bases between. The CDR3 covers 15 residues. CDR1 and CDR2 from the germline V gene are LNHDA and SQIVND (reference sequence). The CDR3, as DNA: TGTGCCAGTAGTCGGCGGGACGGACACACCGGGGAGCTGTTTTTT. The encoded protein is CASSRRDGHTGELFF. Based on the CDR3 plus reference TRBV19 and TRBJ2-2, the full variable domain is DGGITQSPKYLFRKEGQNVTLSCEQNLNHDAMYWYRQDPGQGLRLIYYSQIVNDFQKGDIAEGYSVSREKKESFPLTVTSAQKNPTAFYLCASSRRDGHTGELFFGEGSRLTVL.

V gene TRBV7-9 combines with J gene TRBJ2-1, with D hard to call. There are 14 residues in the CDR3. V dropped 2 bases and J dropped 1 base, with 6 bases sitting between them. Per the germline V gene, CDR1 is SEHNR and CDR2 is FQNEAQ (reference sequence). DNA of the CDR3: TGTGCCAGCAGCTTATTAAAGTCCTACAATGAGCAGTTCTTC. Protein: CASSLLKSYNEQFF.

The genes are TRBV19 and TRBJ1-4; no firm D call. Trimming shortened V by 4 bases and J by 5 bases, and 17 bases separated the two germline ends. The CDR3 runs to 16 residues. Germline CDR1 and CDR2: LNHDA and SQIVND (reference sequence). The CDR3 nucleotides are TGTGCCAGTAGTAAGGAGGGCGGCGGGCTGAATGAAAAACTGTTTTTT. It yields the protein CASSKEGGGLNEKLFF.